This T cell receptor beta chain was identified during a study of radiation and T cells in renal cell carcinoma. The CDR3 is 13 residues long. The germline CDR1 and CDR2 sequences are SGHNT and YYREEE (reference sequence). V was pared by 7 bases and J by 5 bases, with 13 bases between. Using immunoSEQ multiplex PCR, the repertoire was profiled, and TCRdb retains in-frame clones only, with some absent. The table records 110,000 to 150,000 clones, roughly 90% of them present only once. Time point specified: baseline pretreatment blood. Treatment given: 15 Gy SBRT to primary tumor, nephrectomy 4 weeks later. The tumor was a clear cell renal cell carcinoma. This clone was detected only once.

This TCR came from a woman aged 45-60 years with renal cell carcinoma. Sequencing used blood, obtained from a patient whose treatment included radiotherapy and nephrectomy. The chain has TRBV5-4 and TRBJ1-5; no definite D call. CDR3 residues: CASGRGPHQPQHF. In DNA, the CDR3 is TGTGCCAGCGGTCGAGGGCCTCATCAGCCCCAGCATTTT.